The rows below give T cell receptor beta chains drawn from one sample of a study of memory CD4+ T cells and cytomegalovirus serostatus. The method was immunoSEQ multiplex PCR; TCRdb's version includes in-frame clones alone and lacks a portion of them. The table shows some 54,000 clones, with approximately 82% occurring only once. Specimen: memory CD4+ T cells from blood. The receptors come from an adult in good health and CMV-seropositive. Each CDR3 is given with its conserved first and last residue. A D gene is named only where the DNA matches it firmly. The size entry is marked missing in some rows and otherwise reads once, few, many or a size class.

V	J	size	D	DNA	CDR3
TRBV25-1	TRBJ2-2	NA	NA	TGTGCCAGCAGTGAAATGGGAACGGGGGCCGGGGAGCTGTTTTTT	CASSEMGTGAGELFF
TRBV4-3	TRBJ1-4	NA	TRBD1	TGCGCCAGCAGCCAAGGGGTGCGGCCAGGGGGCGAGGGCGAAAAACTGTTTTTT	CASSQGVRPGGEGEKLFF
TRBV10-2	TRBJ1-6	NA	TRBD1	TGCGCCAGCAGTGAGGCGGGACAGAGGAATTCACCCCTCCACTTT	CASSEAGQRNSPLHF
TRBV28	TRBJ2-1	NA	NA	TGTGCCAGCAGTTTATGGAGTGTAGCGGAGAAGTACAATGAGCAGTTCTTC	CASSLWSVAEKYNEQFF
TRBV27	TRBJ1-1	NA	NA	TGTGCCAGCCTGCCTATGGAGGGGGGCAGTACTGAAGCTTTCTTT	CASLPMEGGSTEAFF
TRBV18	TRBJ1-1	few	NA	TGTGCCAGCTCGTCCGACGGAAACACTGAAGCTTTCTTT	CASSSDGNTEAFF
TRBV19	TRBJ1-1	NA	NA	TGTGCCAGTAGTAGCGGGTATGGTACTGAAGCTTTCTTT	CASSSGYGTEAFF
TRBV25-1	TRBJ1-2	NA	NA	TGTGCCAGCAGTGAATGGGCAGGGGATTATGGCTACACCTTC	CASSEWAGDYGYTF
TRBV5-4	TRBJ2-6	NA	NA	TGTGCCAGCAGCTTGGGTTGGGGTCCTGGGGCCAACGTCCTGACTTTC	CASSLGWGPGANVLTF
TRBV19	TRBJ1-2	once	TRBD1	TGTGCCAGTAGTGATCGCCCGGGACAGGGGGCGTCTGGCTACACCTTC	CASSDRPGQGASGYTF
TRBV10-2	TRBJ2-1	NA	TRBD2	TGCGCCAGCAGTGGATTAGCGGGAGGGAATGAGCAGTTCTTC	CASSGLAGGNEQFF
TRBV18	TRBJ2-7	NA	TRBD1	TGTGCCAGCTCACGGGGGGACAGGGCGTACGAGCAGTACTTC	CASSRGDRAYEQYF
TRBV18	TRBJ2-3	NA	NA	TGTGCCAGCTCACCACGGAAGAAAGGCACAGATACGCAGTATTTT	CASSPRKKGTDTQYF
TRBV2	TRBJ1-3	few	NA	TGTGCCAGCAGTGGGAACAGGGCTGGAAACACCATATATTTT	CASSGNRAGNTIYF
TRBV7-3	TRBJ2-7	NA	TRBD1	TGTGCCAGCAGCGTAGAGGGACAGGGGACCTACGAGCAGTACTTC	CASSVEGQGTYEQYF
TRBV6-1	TRBJ2-7	NA	NA	TGTGCCAGCGTCGGGCAGGCCCCCTACGAGCAGTACTTC	CASVGQAPYEQYF
TRBV2	TRBJ1-2	NA	NA	TGTGCCAGCAGTGTCTTGAGTCTCTCTAACTATGGCTACACCTTC	CASSVLSLSNYGYTF
TRBV2	TRBJ1-2	NA	NA	TGTGCCAGCCGACCCGAGGGGGTCTATGGCTACACCTTC	CASRPEGVYGYTF
TRBV7-3	TRBJ2-5	NA	NA	TGTGCCAGCAGCTTCGGGGGAGAAGAGACCCAGTACTTC	CASSFGGEETQYF
TRBV2	TRBJ2-5	NA	NA	TGTGCCAGCAGAGGCGGGCAAGAGACCCAGTACTTC	CASRGGQETQYF
TRBV11-2	TRBJ2-7	NA	NA	TGTGCCAGCAGTCCCCCGGAGGGCCCGCGACACTTC	CASSPPEGPRHF
TRBV6-5	TRBJ1-2	NA	NA	TGTGCCAGCAGGGACGGGGACACCAACTATGGCTACACCTTC	CASRDGDTNYGYTF
TRBV19	TRBJ1-5	few	TRBD1	TGTGCCAGCCGGGACAGGGGCAATCAGCCCCAGCATTTT	CASRDRGNQPQHF
TRBV5-4	TRBJ2-3	NA	NA	TGTGCCAGCAGCCAGGGCCCTTGGGTAGATACGCAGTATTTT	CASSQGPWVDTQYF
TRBV5-1	TRBJ2-5	NA	TRBD2	TGCGCCAGCAGCTCGACGCCTAGCGGCCAAGAGACCCAGTACTTC	CASSSTPSGQETQYF
TRBV7-2	TRBJ1-1	NA	NA	TGTGCCAGCAGCGCTGGGACGATGACTGAAGCTTTCTTT	CASSAGTMTEAFF
TRBV11-1	TRBJ1-1	NA	NA	TGTGCCAGCAGCCCATCCCTAGGGGCGAACACTGAAGCTTTCTTT	CASSPSLGANTEAFF
TRBV18	TRBJ1-5	NA	NA	TGTGCCAGCTCACCACGGCAGGGTGGCGCGAGTCAGCCCCAGCATTTT	CASSPRQGGASQPQHF
TRBV4-1	TRBJ1-3	few	NA	TGCGCCAGCAGCCAAGTTCCAGGGATCAGAAACACCATATATTTT	CASSQVPGIRNTIYF
TRBV10-3	TRBJ1-1	NA	TRBD1	TGTGCCATCAGGGACAGGGGTCCGAACACTGAAGCTTTCTTT	CAIRDRGPNTEAFF
TRBV6-5	TRBJ2-7	NA	NA	TGTGCCAGCAGTTACTCCCGACAGGTCCACGAGCAGTACTTC	CASSYSRQVHEQYF
TRBV6-6	TRBJ2-5	NA	TRBD1	TGTGCCAGCAGTTCCCGGGACAGTGGGGGAGAGACCCAGTACTTC	CASSSRDSGGETQYF